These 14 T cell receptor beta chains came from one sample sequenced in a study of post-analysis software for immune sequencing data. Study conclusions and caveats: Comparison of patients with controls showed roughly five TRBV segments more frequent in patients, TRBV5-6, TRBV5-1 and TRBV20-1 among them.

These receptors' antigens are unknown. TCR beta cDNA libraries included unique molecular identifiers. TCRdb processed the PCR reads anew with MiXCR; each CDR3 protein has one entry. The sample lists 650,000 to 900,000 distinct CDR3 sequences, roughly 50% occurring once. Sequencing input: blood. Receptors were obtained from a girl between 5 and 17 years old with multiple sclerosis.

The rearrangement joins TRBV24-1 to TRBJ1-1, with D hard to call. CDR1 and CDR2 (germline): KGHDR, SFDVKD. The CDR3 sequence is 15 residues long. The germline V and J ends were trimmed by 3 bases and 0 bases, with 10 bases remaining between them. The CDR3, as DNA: TGTGCCACCAGTGATAGTACGGGCGTGAACACTGAAGCTTTCTTT. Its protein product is CATSDSTGVNTEAFF.

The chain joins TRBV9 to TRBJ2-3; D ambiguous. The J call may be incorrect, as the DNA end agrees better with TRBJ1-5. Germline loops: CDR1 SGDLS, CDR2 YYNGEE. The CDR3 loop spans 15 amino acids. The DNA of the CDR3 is TGTGCCAGCAGCGTAACTAGCGGGAAATCAGATACGCAGCATTTT. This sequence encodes CASSVTSGKSDTQHF.

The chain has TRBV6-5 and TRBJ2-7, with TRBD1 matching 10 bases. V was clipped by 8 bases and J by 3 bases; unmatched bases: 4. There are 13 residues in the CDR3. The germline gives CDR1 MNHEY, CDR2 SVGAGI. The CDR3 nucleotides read TGTGCCAGCGGACGGGACAGGGGCTACGAGCAGTACTTC. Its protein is CASGRDRGYEQYF.

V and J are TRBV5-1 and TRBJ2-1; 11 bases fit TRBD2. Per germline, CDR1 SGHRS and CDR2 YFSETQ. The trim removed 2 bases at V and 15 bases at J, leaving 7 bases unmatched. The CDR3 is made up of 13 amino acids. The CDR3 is CASSFLSGRAPFF. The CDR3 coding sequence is TGCGCCAGCAGCTTCCTTAGCGGGAGGGCCCCGTTCTTC.

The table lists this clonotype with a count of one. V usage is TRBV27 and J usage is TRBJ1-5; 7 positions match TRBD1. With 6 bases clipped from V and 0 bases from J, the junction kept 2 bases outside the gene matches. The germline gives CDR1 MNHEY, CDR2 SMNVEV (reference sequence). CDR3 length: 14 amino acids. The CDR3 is CASRTGSSNQPQHF. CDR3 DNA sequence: TGTGCCAGCAGGACAGGGTCTAGCAATCAGCCCCAGCATTTT.

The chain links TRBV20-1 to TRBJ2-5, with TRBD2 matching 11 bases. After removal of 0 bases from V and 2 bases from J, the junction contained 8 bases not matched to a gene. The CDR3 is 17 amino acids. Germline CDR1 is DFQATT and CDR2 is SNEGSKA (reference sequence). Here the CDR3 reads CSARDVRLAGRQETQYF. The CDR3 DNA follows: TGCAGTGCTAGAGATGTACGACTAGCGGGACGTCAAGAGACCCAGTACTTC.

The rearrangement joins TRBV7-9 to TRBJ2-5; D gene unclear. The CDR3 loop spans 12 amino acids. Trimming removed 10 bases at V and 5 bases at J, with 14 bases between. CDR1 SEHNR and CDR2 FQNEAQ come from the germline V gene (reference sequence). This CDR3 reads CATSDARETQYF. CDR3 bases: TGTGCCACCAGTGATGCACGGGAGACCCAGTACTTC.

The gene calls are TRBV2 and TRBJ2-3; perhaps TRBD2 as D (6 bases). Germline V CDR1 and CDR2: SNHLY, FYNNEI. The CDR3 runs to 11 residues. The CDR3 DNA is TGTGGTCGGGAGATCACAGATACGCAGTATTTT. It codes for CGREITDTQYF. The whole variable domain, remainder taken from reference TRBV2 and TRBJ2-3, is EPEVTQTPSHQVTQMGQEVILRCVPISNHLYFYWYRQILGQKVEFLVSFYNNEISEKSEIFDDQFSVERPDGSNFTLKIRSTKLEDSAMYFCGREITDTQYFGPGTRLTVL.

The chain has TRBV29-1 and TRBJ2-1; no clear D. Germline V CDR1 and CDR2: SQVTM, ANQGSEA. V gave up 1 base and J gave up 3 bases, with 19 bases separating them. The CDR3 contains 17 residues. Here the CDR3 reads CSVEGSLPRTIYNEQFF. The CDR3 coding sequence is TGCAGCGTTGAAGGGTCCCTCCCCAGAACAATCTACAATGAGCAGTTCTTC.

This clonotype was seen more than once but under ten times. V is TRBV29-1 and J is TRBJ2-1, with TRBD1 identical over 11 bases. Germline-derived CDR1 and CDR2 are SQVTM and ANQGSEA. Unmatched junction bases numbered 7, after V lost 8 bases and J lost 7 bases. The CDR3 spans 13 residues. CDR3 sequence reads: CSTGQGARNEQFF. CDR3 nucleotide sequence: TGCAGCACTGGACAGGGGGCCCGTAATGAGCAGTTCTTC.

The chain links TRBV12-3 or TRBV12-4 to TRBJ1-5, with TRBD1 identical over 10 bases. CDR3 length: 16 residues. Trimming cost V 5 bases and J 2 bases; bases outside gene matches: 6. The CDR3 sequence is CASSPGQGVGNQPQHF. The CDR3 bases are TGTGCCAGCAGTCCTGGACAGGGGGTGGGCAATCAGCCCCAGCATTTT.

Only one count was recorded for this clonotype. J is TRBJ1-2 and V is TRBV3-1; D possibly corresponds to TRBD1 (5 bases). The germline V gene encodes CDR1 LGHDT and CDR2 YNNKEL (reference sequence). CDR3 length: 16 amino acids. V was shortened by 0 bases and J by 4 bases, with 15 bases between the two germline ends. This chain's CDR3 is CASSQEFGGGSYGYTF. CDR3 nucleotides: TGTGCCAGCAGCCAAGAATTCGGGGGTGGCAGCTATGGCTACACCTTC.

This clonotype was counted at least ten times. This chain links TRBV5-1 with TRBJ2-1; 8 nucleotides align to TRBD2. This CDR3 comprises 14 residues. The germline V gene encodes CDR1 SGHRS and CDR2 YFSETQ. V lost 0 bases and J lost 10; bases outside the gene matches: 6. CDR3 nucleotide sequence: TGCGCCAGCAGCTTGGCGGTAGCGGGAACAGAGCAGTTCTTC. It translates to CASSLAVAGTEQFF.

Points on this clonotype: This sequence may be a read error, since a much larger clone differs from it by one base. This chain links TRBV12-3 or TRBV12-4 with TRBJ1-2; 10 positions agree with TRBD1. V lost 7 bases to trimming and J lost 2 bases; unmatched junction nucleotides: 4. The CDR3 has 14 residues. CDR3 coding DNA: TGTGCCAGCAACGTGGGACAGGGGAACTATGGCTACACCTTC. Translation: CASNVGQGNYGYTF.